Listed here are 20 T cell receptor beta chains from one sample, sequenced in a study of T cell repertoires in cytomegalovirus infection (dated by TCRdb to between 2018 and 2021). The sequencing machine was an Illumina HiSeq 1500. TCRdb reworked the public reads: Q25 trimming with fastp, MiXCR clone assembly, productive beta chains retained. Here each entry gathers all rows of one CDR3 protein and keeps the most common genes and DNA. This sample lists fewer than 350,000 distinct CDR3 sequences; under 20% were detected once. The top ten clones comprise about 12% of the sample. Sequencing was done on a sample of PBMCs. The origin of the receptors is a human donor in good health (CMV status not recorded). Some clones in this sample may be carry-over from other donors' samples.

This clonotype was counted a few times. V and J are TRBV27 and TRBJ1-2; unclear D gene. CDR1 is MNHEY and CDR2 is SMNVEV in the germline V gene (reference sequence). Trimming removed 4 bases at V and 6 bases at J, with 12 bases between. The CDR3 consists of 13 residues. The CDR3 protein is CASSSSSGDGYTF. The CDR3 coding sequence is TGTGCCAGCAGTTCTTCTAGCGGGGATGGCTACACCTTC.

This clonotype was counted once. The rearrangement joins TRBV19 to TRBJ1-4; possibly TRBD1 for D (6 bases). With 8 bases removed from V and 7 bases from J, the gap between germline ends came to 23 bases. The germline CDR1 and CDR2 sequences are LNHDA and SQIVND (reference sequence). CDR3 length equals 16 residues. The CDR3 coding sequence is TGTGCCAGTCGAATGCGATTGGACAGAGAATTTGAAAAACTGTTTTTT. It is translated as CASRMRLDREFEKLFF.

The chain couples TRBV20-1 to TRBJ1-2; TRBD1 matches at 7 bases. The germline V gene encodes CDR1 DFQATT and CDR2 SNEGSKA (reference sequence). Unmatched junction bases numbered 16, after V lost 6 bases and J lost 6 bases. The CDR3 covers 15 residues. Written as DNA, the CDR3 is TGCAGTGCCCCGACAGGGATCTCAACTGCCAATGGCTACACCTTC. The encoded protein is CSAPTGISTANGYTF.

The gene calls are TRBV2 and TRBJ2-5; tentatively, D is TRBD2 (6 bases). The CDR3 consists of 14 residues. Trimming left V 4 bases short and J 4 bases short, with 13 bases between. Germline V lookup: CDR1 SNHLY, CDR2 FYNNEI. CDR3 protein: CASSGQEGLETQYF. Here the CDR3 DNA reads TGTGCCAGCAGTGGCCAGGAGGGATTAGAGACCCAGTACTTC.

The V call is TRBV18, the J call TRBJ2-1; unclear D gene. Germline loops: CDR1 KGHSH, CDR2 LQKENI. The CDR3 contains 13 residues. Trimming took off 3 bases at V and 6 bases at J, with 9 bases between the two ends. CDR3 sequence (DNA): TGTGCCAGCTCACCCCCTGGCCCCAATGAGCAGTTCTTC. Translation gives CASSPPGPNEQFF.

This clonotype was detected ten times or more. The chain is built from TRBV12-3 or TRBV12-4 and TRBJ1-2; unclear D gene. The V and J ends lost 5 bases and 1 base respectively, with 11 bases between them. The CDR3 covers 14 residues. The CDR3 region is CASSPDAYNYGYTF. DNA of the CDR3: TGTGCCAGCAGTCCGGACGCCTATAACTATGGCTACACCTTC.

This sequence joins TRBV5-6 and TRBJ1-2; possible D gene TRBD1, 5 bases. Between the trimmed V and J ends, which lost 6 bases and 4 bases, there was a span of 13 bases. Germline V gene lookup returns CDR1 SGHDT and CDR2 YYEEEE. The CDR3 extends over 13 amino acids. The CDR3 bases are TGTGCCAGCACCCAGGGAAACGGCTATGGCTACACCTTC. Amino acid sequence: CASTQGNGYGYTF.

V is TRBV28 and J is TRBJ2-3; D gene unclear. The CDR3 length is 16 residues. Germline CDR1 is MDHEN and CDR2 is SYDVKM. V lost 5 bases and J 2 bases, leaving 17 bases between the germline ends. The DNA for the CDR3 is TGTGCCAGCAGTAGCCCTCCCTACAGATACACAGATACGCAGTATTTT. Translation gives CASSSPPYRYTDTQYF.

In this sample, this clonotype turned up many times. This chain uses TRBV4-1 with TRBJ2-3, with 7 bases fitting TRBD1. The CDR3 extends over 15 amino acids. Germline trimming cut 2 bases from V and 0 bases from J; bases unmatched to any gene: 2. Germline V gene sequence: CDR1 MGHRA, CDR2 YSYEKL. CDR3 sequence (DNA): TGCGCCAGCAGCCAAAGCAGGGGGAGCACAGATACGCAGTATTTT. As protein: CASSQSRGSTDTQYF.

The chain links TRBV28 to TRBJ1-5; 8 bases are a match to TRBD1. The germline CDR1 and CDR2 sequences are MDHEN and SYDVKM. The CDR3 is 16 residues long. The V segment lost 8 bases and the J segment 1 base; nucleotides outside the gene matches: 10. The CDR3 DNA reads as TGTGCCAGCTCGAGCTTGACAGGGGTAAGCAATCAGCCCCAGCATTTT. Protein sequence: CASSSLTGVSNQPQHF.

The chain uses TRBV19 and TRBJ1-5; 8 bases are a match to TRBD1. The V segment lost 5 bases and the J segment 1 base; nucleotides outside the gene matches: 10. This CDR3 has 17 amino acids. Germline CDR1 and CDR2: LNHDA and SQIVND (reference sequence). The CDR3 is CASSWTGPWASNQPQHF. DNA for the CDR3: TGTGCCAGTAGTTGGACAGGGCCATGGGCGAGCAATCAGCCCCAGCATTTT.

This sequence joins TRBV20-1 and TRBJ2-5; D could derive from TRBD1 or TRBD2 (7 bases each). CDR1 is DFQATT and CDR2 is SNEGSKA in the germline V gene (reference sequence). The CDR3 spans 14 residues. Between the trimmed V and J ends, which lost 3 bases and 2 bases, there was a span of 13 bases. CDR3 nucleotides: TGCAGTGCTAGCCCAGGGGGGGCGCAAGAGACCCAGTACTTC. Translated: CSASPGGAQETQYF.

The gene calls are TRBV7-9 and TRBJ1-2; D is undetermined. Germline CDR1 reads SEHNR; CDR2 reads FQNEAQ (reference sequence). Trimming shortened V by 0 bases and J by 7 bases, and 12 bases separated the two germline ends. This CDR3 is built from 14 residues. The CDR3 DNA reads as TGTGCCAGCAGCTTAGCGGGCGACCCTGGTGGCTACACCTTC. This codes for CASSLAGDPGGYTF.

This clonotype has at least ten counts. V is TRBV6-1 and J is TRBJ1-2; 8 bases are shared with TRBD1. This CDR3 region has 16 residues. The V gene's germline CDR1 is MNHNS and CDR2 SASEGT. The ends lost 4 bases at V and 5 bases at J; junction bases unmatched: 12. The CDR3: CASSATTGGLEYGYTF. CDR3 in DNA: TGTGCCAGCAGTGCGACCACAGGGGGTTTGGAATATGGCTACACCTTC.

The V call is TRBV27, the J call TRBJ2-3; D unresolved. Per germline, CDR1 MNHEY and CDR2 SMNVEV (reference sequence). The CDR3 consists of 14 residues. The V gene lost 3 bases and the J gene lost 0 bases, with 7 bases spanning the gap. CDR3 in amino acids: CASSLWASTDTQYF. The CDR3 coding sequence is TGTGCCAGCAGTTTGTGGGCAAGCACAGATACGCAGTATTTT.

This rearrangement joins TRBV6-5 to TRBJ1-2; 9 bases align to TRBD1. This CDR3 contains 18 residues. The germline V gene has CDR1 MNHEY and CDR2 SVGAGI. The V segment lost 6 bases and the J segment 5 bases; nucleotides outside the gene matches: 19. CDR3 nucleotide sequence: TGTGCCAGCAGCTTACAGGGGGCAAGACCCACGGCGACATATGGCTACACCTTC. Translation gives CASSLQGARPTATYGYTF.

The rearrangement joins TRBV6-8 to TRBJ2-2, with TRBD2 matching over 10 bases. Trimming cost V 5 bases and J 4 bases; bases outside gene matches: 10. The germline CDR1 and CDR2 sequences are MNHGY and SAAAGT. CDR3 length: 17 amino acids. CDR3 DNA sequence: TGTGCCAGCAGTACTCCAGCGGGGGGGCTCGGCACCGGGGAGCTGTTTTTT. Translation gives CASSTPAGGLGTGELFF.

This clonotype was found once. The chain carries TRBV9 and TRBJ2-6; D may be TRBD1 (6 bases). Trimming took 0 bases from V and 1 from J, leaving 11 bases between them. Looked up from germline, CDR1 is SGDLS and CDR2 is YYNGEE. This CDR3 contains 17 residues. As DNA, the CDR3 is TGTGCCAGCAGCGTAGTGGGACACTCTTCTGGGGCCAACGTCCTGACTTTC. This codes for CASSVVGHSSGANVLTF.

This clonotype was recorded many times. The rearrangement joins TRBV10-3 to TRBJ1-1; D not resolved. The length of the CDR3 is 14 residues. Trimming removed 2 bases at V and 0 bases at J, with 7 bases between. From germline, CDR1 is ENHRY and CDR2 SYGVKD. The CDR3 loop is CAISESVMNTEAFF. The CDR3 nucleotides are TGTGCCATCAGTGAGAGTGTTATGAACACTGAAGCTTTCTTT.

This rearrangement joins TRBV11-2 to TRBJ2-5; D is unresolved. The CDR3 is 12 amino acids. The V and J ends lost 4 bases and 5 bases respectively, with 8 bases between them. The germline CDR1 and CDR2 sequences are SGHAT and FQNNGV. CDR3 residues: CASSWGRETQYF. CDR3 DNA sequence: TGTGCCAGCAGCTGGGGAAGGGAGACCCAGTACTTC. The variable domain in full, completed from reference TRBV11-2 and TRBJ2-5, reads EAGVAQSPRYKIIEKRQSVAFWCNPISGHATLYWYQQILGQGPKLLIQFQNNGVVDDSQLPKDRFSAERLKGVDSTLKIQPAKLEDSAVYLCASSWGRETQYFGPGTRLLVL.